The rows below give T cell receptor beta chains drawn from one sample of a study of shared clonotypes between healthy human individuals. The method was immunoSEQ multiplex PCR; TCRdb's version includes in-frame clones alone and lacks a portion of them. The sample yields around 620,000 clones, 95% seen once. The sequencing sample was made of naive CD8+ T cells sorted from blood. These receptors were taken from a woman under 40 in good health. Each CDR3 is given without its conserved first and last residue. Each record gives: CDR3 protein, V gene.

ASSSGANYGYT | TRBV27
ASNGLPREQF | TRBV10-2
ASSHPMISNQPQH | TRBV28
ASSLSTPGTGNTIY | TRBV27
ASSPGQGIGEQF | TRBV19
ASEGRLFSNYGYT | TRBV19
ASSYSGAAYEQY | TRBV28
ASRTTRGYTGELF | TRBV28
ASSQEDREGAYNEQF | TRBV14
ASSLGGSFSYEQY | TRBV5-6
ASKKQGFETQY | TRBV28
ASSLDVNAGGVTGELF | TRBV5-1
ASSIEAGSIYQQF | TRBV19
ASSRWQDINYGYT | TRBV28
ASSPGTAYGYT | TRBV19
ASSFAAINYGYT | TRBV27
ASMPRDSSYEQY | TRBV2
ASSIVQGNTGELF | TRBV19
ASSLTGSSEETQY | TRBV7-9
ASARDQPPPNIQY | TRBV28
ASSILALEQY | TRBV10-2
ASSFRRTVGGGYGYT | TRBV27
ASSPRLAGRNEQF | TRBV7-6
ASSPGGLAEGSNEQF | TRBV11-3
AWGGQGLRETQY | TRBV30
ASSTLAGVPG | TRBV7-2
ASSSVGTANSYNEQF | TRBV27
ASSQGRGLAGGEQY | TRBV4-1
ASSPFPGQGEKLF | TRBV18
ATSFQGNTEAF | TRBV15
ASSQDPAGAYEQY | TRBV4-1
ASSGRETGEQY | TRBV2
ASTKLAGVSEQY | TRBV5-6
SVETGLKNNEQF | TRBV29-1
ASSSPYRGYEQY | TRBV27
ASSPPDRSNTEAF | TRBV18